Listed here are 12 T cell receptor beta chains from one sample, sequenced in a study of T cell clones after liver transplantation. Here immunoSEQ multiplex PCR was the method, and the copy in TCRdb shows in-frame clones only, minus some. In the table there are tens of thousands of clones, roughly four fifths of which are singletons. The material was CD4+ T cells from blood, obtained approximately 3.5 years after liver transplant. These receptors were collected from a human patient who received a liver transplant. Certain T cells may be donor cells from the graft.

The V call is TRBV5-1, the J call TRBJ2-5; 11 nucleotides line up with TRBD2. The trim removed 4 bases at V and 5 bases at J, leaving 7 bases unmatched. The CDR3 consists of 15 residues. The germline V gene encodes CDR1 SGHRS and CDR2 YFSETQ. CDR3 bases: TGCGCCAGCAGCCCTACTAGCGGGAGCGTTGAGACCCAGTACTTC. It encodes CASSPTSGSVETQYF.

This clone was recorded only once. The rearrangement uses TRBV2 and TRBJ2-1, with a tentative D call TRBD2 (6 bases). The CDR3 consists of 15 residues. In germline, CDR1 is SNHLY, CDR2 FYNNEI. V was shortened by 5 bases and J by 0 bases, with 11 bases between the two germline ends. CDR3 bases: TGTGCCAGCAGTCTATACGGGAGCTCCTACAATGAGCAGTTCTTC. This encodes CASSLYGSSYNEQFF.

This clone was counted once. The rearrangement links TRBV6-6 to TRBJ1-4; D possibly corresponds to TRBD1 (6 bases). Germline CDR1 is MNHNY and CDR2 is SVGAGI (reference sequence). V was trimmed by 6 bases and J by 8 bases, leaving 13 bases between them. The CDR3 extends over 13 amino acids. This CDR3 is CASSSPGQEKLFF. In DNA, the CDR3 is TGTGCCAGCAGCTCCCCCGGACAGGAAAAACTGTTTTTT.

CDR3 DNA: TGCGCCAGCAGCTTGCGACCCCTGATAAACTATGGCTACACCTTC. Translating it yields CASSLRPLINYGYTF. The chain has TRBV5-1 and TRBJ1-2; D uncertain. Germline V gene data show CDR1 as SGHRS and CDR2 as YFSETQ. The length of the CDR3 is 15 residues. V was trimmed by 1 base and J by 2 bases, leaving 12 bases between them. Filled out from reference TRBV5-1 and TRBJ1-2, the complete variable domain reads KAGVTQTPRYLIKTRGQQVTLSCSPISGHRSVSWYQQTPGQGLQFLFEYFSETQRNKGNFPGRFSGRQFSNSRSEMNVSTLELGDSALYLCASSLRPLINYGYTFGSGTRLTVV.

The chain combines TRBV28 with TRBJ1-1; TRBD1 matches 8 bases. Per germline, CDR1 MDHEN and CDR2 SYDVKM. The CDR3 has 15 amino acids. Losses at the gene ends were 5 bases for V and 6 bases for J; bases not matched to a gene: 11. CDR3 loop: CASSPQGAGSAEAFF. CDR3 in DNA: TGTGCCAGCAGTCCCCAGGGGGCAGGAAGCGCTGAAGCTTTCTTT. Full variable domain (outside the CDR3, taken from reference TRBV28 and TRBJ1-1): DVKVTQSSRYLVKRTGEKVFLECVQDMDHENMFWYRQDPGLGLRLIYFSYDVKMKEKGDIPEGYSVSREKKERFSLILESASTNQTSMYLCASSPQGAGSAEAFFGQGTRLTVV.

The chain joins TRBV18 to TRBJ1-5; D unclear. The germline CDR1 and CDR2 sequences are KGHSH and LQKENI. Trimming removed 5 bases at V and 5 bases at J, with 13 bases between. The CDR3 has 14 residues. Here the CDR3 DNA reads TGTGCCAGCTCAGACTCGGCAGGTTATCAGCCCCAGCATTTT. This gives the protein CASSDSAGYQPQHF.

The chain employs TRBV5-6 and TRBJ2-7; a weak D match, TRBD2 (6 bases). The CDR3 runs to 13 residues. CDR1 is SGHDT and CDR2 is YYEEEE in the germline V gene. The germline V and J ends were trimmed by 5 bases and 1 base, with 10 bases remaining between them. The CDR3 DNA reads TGTGCCAGCAGTCACCGGGAGTCCTACGAGCAGTACTTC. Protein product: CASSHRESYEQYF. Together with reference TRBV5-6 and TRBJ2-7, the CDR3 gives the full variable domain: DAGVTQSPTHLIKTRGQQVTLRCSPKSGHDTVSWYQQALGQGPQFIFQYYEEEERQRGNFPDRFSGHQFPNYSSELNVNALLLGDSALYLCASSHRESYEQYFGPGTRLTVT.

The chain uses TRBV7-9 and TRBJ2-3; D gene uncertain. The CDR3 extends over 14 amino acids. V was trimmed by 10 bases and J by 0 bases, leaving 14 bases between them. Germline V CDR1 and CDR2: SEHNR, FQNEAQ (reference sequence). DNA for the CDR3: TGTGCCACCCAAATAGGCGGTAGCACAGATACGCAGTATTTT. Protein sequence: CATQIGGSTDTQYF.

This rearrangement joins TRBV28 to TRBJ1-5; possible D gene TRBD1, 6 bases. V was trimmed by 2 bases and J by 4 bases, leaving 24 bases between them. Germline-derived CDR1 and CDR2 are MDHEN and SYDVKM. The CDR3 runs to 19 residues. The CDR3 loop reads CASSLRGGQRRRPNQPQHF. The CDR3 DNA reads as TGTGCCAGCAGTTTAAGAGGCGGACAGAGAAGGCGTCCAAATCAGCCCCAGCATTTT.

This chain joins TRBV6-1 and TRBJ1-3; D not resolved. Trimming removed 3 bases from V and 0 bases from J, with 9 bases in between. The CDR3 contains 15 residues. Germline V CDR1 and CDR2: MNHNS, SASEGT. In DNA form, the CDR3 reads TGTGCCAGCAGTGAGACCGGTAACTCTGGAAACACCATATATTTT. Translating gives CASSETGNSGNTIYF.

CDR3 bases: TGCGCCAGCAGCTTGGAGACAGGGGTTAATGAAAAACTGTTTTTT. This translates into CASSLETGVNEKLFF. The J gene is TRBJ1-4, the V gene TRBV5-1, with 8 nucleotides matching TRBD1. V trimming: 0 bases; J trimming: 4 bases; junction bases outside the gene matches: 2. This CDR3 contains 15 residues. CDR1 is SGHRS, CDR2 YFSETQ, per germline.

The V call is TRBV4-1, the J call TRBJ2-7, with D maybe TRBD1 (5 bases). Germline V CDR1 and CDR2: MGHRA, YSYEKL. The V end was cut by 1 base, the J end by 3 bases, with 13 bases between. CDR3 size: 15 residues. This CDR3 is CASSQGTGRVYEQYF. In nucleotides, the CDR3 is TGCGCCAGCAGCCAAGGAACCGGCAGGGTCTACGAGCAGTACTTC.